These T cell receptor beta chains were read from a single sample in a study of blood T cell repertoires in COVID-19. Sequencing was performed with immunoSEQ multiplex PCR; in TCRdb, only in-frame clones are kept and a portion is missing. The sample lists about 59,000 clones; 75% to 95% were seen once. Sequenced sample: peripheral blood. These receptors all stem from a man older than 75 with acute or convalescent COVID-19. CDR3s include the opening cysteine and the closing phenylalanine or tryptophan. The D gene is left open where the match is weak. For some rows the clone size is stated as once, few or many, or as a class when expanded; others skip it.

CASSSWGELDYGYTF	TGTGCCAGCAGCTCCTGGGGGGAGCTCGACTATGGCTACACCTTC	.	TRBJ1-2	.	TRBV5-4
CASAAGKLFF	TGTGCATCAGCGGCTGGAAAACTGTTTTTT	once	TRBJ1-4	.	TRBV2
CASSPKASSYNSPLHF	TGTGCCAGCTCACCAAAAGCGAGCTCCTATAATTCACCCCTCCACTTT	once	TRBJ1-6	.	TRBV18
CASSSDRASDTQYF	TGTGCCAGCAGTTCGGACAGGGCCTCGGATACGCAGTATTTT	.	TRBJ2-3	TRBD1	TRBV2
CASSPRYYYGYTF	TGCGCCAGCAGCCCCAGGTATTACTATGGCTACACCTTC	.	TRBJ1-2	.	TRBV5-1
CASSQGPTGANEKLFF	TGCGCCAGCAGCCAAGGTCCGACAGGGGCTAATGAAAAACTGTTTTTT	.	TRBJ1-4	TRBD1	TRBV4-1
CASSPGSGTEAFF	TGTGCCAGCAGCCCCGGGTCGGGCACTGAAGCTTTCTTT	once	TRBJ1-1	.	TRBV7-3
CASSADSTRGIYNEQFF	TGTGCCAGCAGCGCAGACTCTACTCGGGGGATATACAATGAGCAGTTCTTC	.	TRBJ2-1	.	TRBV5-6
CASSLGTSGGAFTDTQYF	TGTGCCAGCAGCTTAGGAACTAGCGGGGGGGCCTTCACAGATACGCAGTATTTT	few	TRBJ2-3	TRBD2	TRBV7-6
CARPQGKGPQHF	TGTGCCAGACCCCAGGGTAAAGGCCCCCAGCATTTT	.	TRBJ1-5	.	TRBV6-5
CASSEISGDNEQFF	TGTGCCAGCAGTGAAATTAGCGGGGACAATGAGCAGTTCTTC	.	TRBJ2-1	TRBD2	TRBV2
CASSLAAGITEAFF	TGTGCCAGCAGCTTAGCTGCGGGGATAACTGAAGCTTTCTTT	.	TRBJ1-1	.	TRBV11-2
CASSGQGGSPLHF	TGTGCCAGCAGTGGACAGGGTGGTTCACCCCTCCACTTT	.	TRBJ1-6	TRBD1	TRBV6-2/TRBV6-3
CASSFGSLSYEQYF	TGTGCCAGCAGTTTTGGGAGTCTCTCCTACGAGCAGTACTTC	.	TRBJ2-7	.	TRBV27
CAIARGGYEQFF	TGTGCCATCGCCCGGGGGGGCTATGAGCAGTTCTTC	.	TRBJ2-1	TRBD2	TRBV10-3
CASSPWETSGGLTDTQYF	TGTGCCAGCTCACCATGGGAGACTAGCGGGGGGCTCACAGATACGCAGTATTTT	.	TRBJ2-3	TRBD2	TRBV18
CASRAGGSSYEQYF	TGTGCCAGCAGAGCGGGGGGCAGCTCCTACGAGCAGTACTTC	.	TRBJ2-7	TRBD2	TRBV7-2
CAWSEEDSRNTDTQYF	TGTGCCTGGAGTGAGGAGGACAGCCGAAACACAGATACGCAGTATTTT	.	TRBJ2-3	.	TRBV30
CASSQGLAVPPRETQYF	TGCGCCAGCAGCCAAGGACTAGCGGTCCCCCCGAGGGAGACCCAGTACTTC	.	TRBJ2-5	TRBD2	TRBV4-1
CASTLRRDIPYEQYF	TGTGCCAGCACCCTACGCAGGGATATACCCTACGAGCAGTACTTC	once	TRBJ2-7	.	TRBV6-5
CASSAPSGGTTDTQYF	TGTGCCAGCAGCGCGCCTAGCGGGGGGACCACAGATACGCAGTATTTT	.	TRBJ2-3	TRBD2	TRBV5-4
CASDSRGVNYGYTF	TGTGCCAGCGATTCCAGGGGAGTTAACTATGGCTACACCTTC	.	TRBJ1-2	.	TRBV2
CASSLAGQGAAEAFF	TGTGCCAGCAGCTTGGCCGGGCAGGGTGCCGCTGAAGCTTTCTTT	.	TRBJ1-1	.	TRBV5-6
CASSKENSYNEQFF	TGTGCCAGCAGCAAAGAGAACAGCTACAATGAGCAGTTCTTC	.	TRBJ2-1	.	TRBV21-1
CASSLAPTGGEQYF	TGCGCCAGCAGCTTGGCGCCAACAGGGGGGGAGCAGTACTTC	.	TRBJ2-7	TRBD1	TRBV5-1
CASSPWTGGNQPQHF	TGTGCCAGCAGCCCTTGGACAGGGGGTAATCAGCCCCAGCATTTT	.	TRBJ1-5	TRBD1	TRBV7-2
CSASFGGRRDTEAFF	TGCAGTGCTAGTTTTGGGGGCCGAAGGGACACTGAAGCTTTCTTT	.	TRBJ1-1	.	TRBV20-1
CASSRGTGNSNYGYTF	TGTGCCAGCAGCCGGGGGACAGGGAACTCTAACTATGGCTACACCTTC	.	TRBJ1-2	TRBD1	TRBV5-4
CASSTLGQGGQPQHF	TGTGCCAGCAGTACCTTAGGCCAGGGGGGTCAGCCCCAGCATTTT	.	TRBJ1-5	TRBD1	TRBV6-5
CASSPQGAKNIQYF	TGTGCCAGCAGCCCCCAGGGGGCCAAAAACATTCAGTACTTC	.	TRBJ2-4	.	TRBV3-1/TRBV3-2
CASSQDPENTEAFF	TGTGCCAGCAGCCAAGACCCAGAGAACACTGAAGCTTTCTTT	.	TRBJ1-1	.	TRBV4-2
CASSSGETNEKLFF	TGTGCCAGTAGTTCAGGGGAGACTAATGAAAAACTGTTTTTT	.	TRBJ1-4	.	TRBV19
CASSQETGVGSTEAFF	TGTGCCAGCAGCCAAGAAACAGGGGTTGGGAGCACTGAAGCTTTCTTT	.	TRBJ1-1	TRBD1	TRBV3-1/TRBV3-2
CASSLLNRGAETQYF	TGTGCCAGCAGCTTATTGAACAGGGGCGCGGAGACCCAGTACTTC	.	TRBJ2-5	TRBD1	TRBV5-8
CASRLGTGTTYEQYF	TGTGCCAGCAGACTTGGGACAGGGACAACCTACGAGCAGTACTTC	.	TRBJ2-7	TRBD1	TRBV6-5
CAISDGSGTDTQYF	TGTGCCATCAGTGACGGGTCAGGCACAGATACGCAGTATTTT	.	TRBJ2-3	.	TRBV10-3
CASSSGGIGNEQFF	TGCGCCAGCAGCTCAGGGGGAATCGGAAATGAGCAGTTCTTC	.	TRBJ2-1	TRBD1	TRBV5-1